This T cell receptor (beta chain) was sequenced for a study of shared clonotypes between healthy human individuals. Method: immunoSEQ multiplex PCR; TCRdb's copy keeps in-frame clones and lacks some. This table has about 2.1 million clones, 85% to 95% appearing once. In regard to this clone: Its antigen is as yet unknown.

Study-wide findings and caveats: Naive CD4 clonotypes were shared across a few donors at approximately 5.3%.

It was CD45RO-negative cells, positively selected for CCR7, that made up naive CD8 cells, with terminally differentiated effector memory CD45RA+ cells excluded. The V gene lost 0 bases and the J gene lost 4 bases, with 19 bases spanning the gap. This CDR3 is 17 amino acids long. The germline gives CDR1 SGHDT, CDR2 YYEEEE. The sequencing sample was made of naive CD8+ T cells from PBMCs. The chain links TRBV5-6 to TRBJ1-1, with D unresolved. This clonotype originated in a man younger than 35 in good health. Some clones in this sample may be carry-over from other donors' samples. The CDR3 loop is CASSLVSGKDLSTEAFF. The CDR3, as DNA: TGTGCCAGCAGCTTGGTTAGTGGTAAGGACCTTAGCACTGAAGCTTTCTTT.